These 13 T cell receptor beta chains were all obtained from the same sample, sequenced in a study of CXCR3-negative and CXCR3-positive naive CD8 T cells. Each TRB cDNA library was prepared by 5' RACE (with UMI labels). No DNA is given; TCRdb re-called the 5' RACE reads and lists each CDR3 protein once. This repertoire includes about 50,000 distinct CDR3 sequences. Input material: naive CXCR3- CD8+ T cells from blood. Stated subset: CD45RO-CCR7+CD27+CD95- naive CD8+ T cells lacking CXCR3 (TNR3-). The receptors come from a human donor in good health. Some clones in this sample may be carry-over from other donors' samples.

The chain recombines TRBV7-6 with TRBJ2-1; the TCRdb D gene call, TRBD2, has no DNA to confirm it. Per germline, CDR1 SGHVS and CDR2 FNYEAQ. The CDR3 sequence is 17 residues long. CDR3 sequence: CASSPSSGGPSYNEQFF.

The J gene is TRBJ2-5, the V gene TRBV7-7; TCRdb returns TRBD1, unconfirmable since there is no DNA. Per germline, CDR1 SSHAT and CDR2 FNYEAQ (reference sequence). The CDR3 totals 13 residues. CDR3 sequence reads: CASSPGGGETQYF.

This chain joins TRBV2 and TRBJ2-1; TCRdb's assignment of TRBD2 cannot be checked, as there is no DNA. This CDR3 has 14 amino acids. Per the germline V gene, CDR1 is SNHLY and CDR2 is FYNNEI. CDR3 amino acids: CASSGGGPPNEQFF.

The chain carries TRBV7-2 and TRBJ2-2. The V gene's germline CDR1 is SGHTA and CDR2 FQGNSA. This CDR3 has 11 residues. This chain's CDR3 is CASSPEGELFF. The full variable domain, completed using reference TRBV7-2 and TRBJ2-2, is GAGVSQSPSNKVTEKGKDVELRCDPISGHTALYWYRQSLGQGLEFLIYFQGNSAPDKSGLPSDRFSAERTGGSVSTLTIQRTQQEDSAVYLCASSPEGELFFGEGSRLTVL.

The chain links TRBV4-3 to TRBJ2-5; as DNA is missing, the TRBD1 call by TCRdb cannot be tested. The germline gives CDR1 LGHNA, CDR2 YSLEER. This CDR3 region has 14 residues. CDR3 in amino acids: CASSLQGATETQYF.

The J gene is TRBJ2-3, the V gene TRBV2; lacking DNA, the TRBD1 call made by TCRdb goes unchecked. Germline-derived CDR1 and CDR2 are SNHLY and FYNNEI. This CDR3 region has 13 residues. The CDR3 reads CASSVGRTDTQYF. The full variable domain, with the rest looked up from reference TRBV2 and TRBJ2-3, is EPEVTQTPSHQVTQMGQEVILRCVPISNHLYFYWYRQILGQKVEFLVSFYNNEISEKSEIFDDQFSVERPDGSNFTLKIRSTKLEDSAMYFCASSVGRTDTQYFGPGTRLTVL.

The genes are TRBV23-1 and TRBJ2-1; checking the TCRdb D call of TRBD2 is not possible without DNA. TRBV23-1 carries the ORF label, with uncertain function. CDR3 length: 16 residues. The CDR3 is CASSQLASGVKNEQFF.

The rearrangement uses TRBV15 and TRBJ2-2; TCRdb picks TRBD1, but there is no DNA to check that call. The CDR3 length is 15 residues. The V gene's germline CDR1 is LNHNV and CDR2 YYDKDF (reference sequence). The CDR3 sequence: CATSRSGSGAGELFF.

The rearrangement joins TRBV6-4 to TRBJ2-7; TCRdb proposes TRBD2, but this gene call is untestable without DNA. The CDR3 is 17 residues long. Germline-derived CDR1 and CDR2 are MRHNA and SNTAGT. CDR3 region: CASSGGTRQRNDYEQYF.

This chain's CDR3 is CASSLVRERDGNLDGYTF. The chain recombines TRBV5-1 with TRBJ1-2; the TCRdb call, TRBD1, lacks DNA for checking. Per the germline V gene, CDR1 is SGHRS and CDR2 is YFSETQ. CDR3 length: 18 amino acids.

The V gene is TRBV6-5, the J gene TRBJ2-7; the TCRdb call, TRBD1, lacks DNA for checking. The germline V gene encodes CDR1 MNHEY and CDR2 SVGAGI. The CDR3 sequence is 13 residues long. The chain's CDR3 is CASSRTGADEQYF.

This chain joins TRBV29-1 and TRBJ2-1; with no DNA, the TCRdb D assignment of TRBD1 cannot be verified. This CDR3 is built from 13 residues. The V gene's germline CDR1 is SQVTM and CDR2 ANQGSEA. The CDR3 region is CSVEGQGFNEQFF.

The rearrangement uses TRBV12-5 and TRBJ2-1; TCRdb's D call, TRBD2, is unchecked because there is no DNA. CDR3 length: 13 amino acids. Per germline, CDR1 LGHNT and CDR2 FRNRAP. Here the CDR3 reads CASGSPLGNEQFF.